Below, 28 T cell receptor beta chains from the same sample are listed, as sequenced in a study of cytomegalovirus exposure and HLA in healthy donors. The study ran its PCR with 60 Vbeta and 13 Jbeta primers. Profiled with immunoSEQ multiplex PCR; TCRdb holds only in-frame clones, not every one. Counted here are 130,000 or so clones, roughly 75% occurring once; the ten biggest clones make up 4.5% to 5.5%. The sample consisted of PBMCs. These TCRs come from a man aged 30 to 39 in good health and CMV-seronegative.

The chain recombines TRBV29-1 with TRBJ2-1, with 9 bases aligning to TRBD1. The V gene's germline CDR1 is SQVTM and CDR2 ANQGSEA. The V gene end was trimmed by 5 bases and the J gene end by 8 bases; junction bases not matched to a gene: 4. This CDR3 spans 12 amino acids. The chain's CDR3 is CSVSTGGDEQFF. Written as DNA, the CDR3 is TGCAGCGTTTCAACAGGGGGCGATGAGCAGTTCTTC.

Worth noting for this clone: This sample also contains other DNA sequences that code for the same CDR3. The chain is built from TRBV9 and TRBJ2-3; 9 positions match TRBD2. This CDR3 is 17 amino acids long. Per germline, CDR1 SGDLS and CDR2 YYNGEE. After removal of 0 bases from V and 0 bases from J, the junction contained 5 bases not matched to a gene. As DNA, the CDR3 is TGTGCCAGCAGCGTAGGGGCTAGCGGGATTAGCACAGATACGCAGTATTTT. This translates into CASSVGASGISTDTQYF.

The genes are TRBV28 and TRBJ1-2, with TRBD1 as a possible D gene (5 bases). Deletions cut 7 bases from V and 4 bases from J, with 7 bases between. This CDR3 region has 11 residues. The germline gives CDR1 MDHEN, CDR2 SYDVKM. This chain's CDR3 is CASTQGYGYTF. The CDR3 DNA follows: TGTGCCAGCACCCAGGGCTATGGCTACACCTTC.

The rearrangement links TRBV9 to TRBJ2-7; D is ambiguous. Trimming cost V 0 bases and J 6 bases, with 10 bases left between them. Germline CDR1 is SGDLS and CDR2 is YYNGEE. There are 13 residues in the CDR3. The DNA for the CDR3 is TGTGCCAGCAGCGTAGGGCCGGGTTTCGAGCAGTACTTC. This encodes CASSVGPGFEQYF.

This clone was detected once. The chain carries TRBV4-3 and TRBJ1-2; TRBD1 agrees at 9 bases. Germline-derived CDR1 and CDR2 are LGHNA and YSLEER. The CDR3 spans 16 residues. V shed 1 base and J 2 bases; nucleotides not matched to a gene: 5. The CDR3 loop is CASSQVEDRGNYGYTF. The CDR3 coding sequence is TGCGCCAGCAGCCAAGTCGAGGACAGGGGAAACTATGGCTACACCTTC.

This clone was detected a few times. DNA for the CDR3: TGTGCCAGCAGTACGGTAGGGGAGGGGACTGAAGCTTTCTTT. Its protein is CASSTVGEGTEAFF. The chain employs TRBV6-5 and TRBJ1-1, with D tentatively TRBD1 (5 bases). Per the germline V gene, CDR1 is MNHEY and CDR2 is SVGAGI. CDR3 size: 14 residues. V dropped 5 bases and J dropped 5 bases, with 15 bases sitting between them.

The chain recombines TRBV1 with TRBJ2-2; TRBD1 reflects the table's D call only, with no check against the DNA. TRBV1 is annotated as a pseudogene. The CDR3 is made up of 16 amino acids. The CDR3 here is CTSSHRGQFNTGELFF. CDR3 in DNA: TGCACCAGCAGCCACCGCGGACAGTTTAACACCGGGGAGCTGTTTTTT.

The chain combines TRBV19 with TRBJ1-4; unclear D gene. This CDR3 contains 15 residues. Trimming stripped 8 bases from V and 3 bases from J, with 16 bases between. From germline, CDR1 is LNHDA and CDR2 SQIVND (reference sequence). In DNA form, the CDR3 reads TGTGCCAGTGGGCTTACACCACCCGCTAATGAAAAACTGTTTTTT. Encoded protein: CASGLTPPANEKLFF. Complete variable domain (other parts from reference TRBV19 and TRBJ1-4): DGGITQSPKYLFRKEGQNVTLSCEQNLNHDAMYWYRQDPGQGLRLIYYSQIVNDFQKGDIAEGYSVSREKKESFPLTVTSAQKNPTAFYLCASGLTPPANEKLFFGSGTQLSVL.

This clone has a handful of counts. The rearrangement uses TRBV29-1 and TRBJ2-1, with D tentatively TRBD1 (5 bases). Germline CDR1 is SQVTM and CDR2 is ANQGSEA. This CDR3 spans 13 amino acids. The germline V and J ends were trimmed by 7 bases and 4 bases, with 14 bases remaining between them. CDR3 nucleotides: TGCAGCGGCCGCGGTCAGGGTTACAATGAGCAGTTCTTC. As protein: CSGRGQGYNEQFF.

This CDR3 reads CASSYSTGGHEKLFF. The CDR3, as DNA: TGTGCCAGCAGTTACTCGACAGGGGGGCATGAAAAACTGTTTTTT. The V gene is TRBV6-5, the J gene TRBJ1-4; the match to TRBD1 covers 9 bases. The V segment lost 0 bases and the J segment 6 bases; nucleotides outside the gene matches: 2. The CDR3 length is 15 residues. Germline V CDR1 and CDR2: MNHEY, SVGAGI.

The chain couples TRBV7-9 to TRBJ2-7, with 7 positions matching TRBD1. CDR1 is SEHNR, CDR2 FQNEAQ, per germline (reference sequence). The CDR3 has 17 amino acids. With V trimmed by 3 bases and J by 0 bases, 11 bases remained unmatched. This CDR3 is CASSFSVGRGTSYEQYF. In nucleotides, the CDR3 is TGTGCCAGCAGCTTCTCCGTAGGCAGGGGGACCTCCTACGAGCAGTACTTC.

The chain is built from TRBV7-3 and TRBJ2-2, with D hard to call. This CDR3 is 14 amino acids long. Germline V gene sequence: CDR1 SGHTA, CDR2 FQGTGA. The V end was cut by 6 bases, the J end by 0 bases, with 8 bases between. CDR3 nucleotides: TGTGCCAGCAGGCAGGCCGCGAACACCGGGGAGCTGTTTTTT. Encoded protein: CASRQAANTGELFF.

The chain couples TRBV29-1 to TRBJ2-1; D is possibly TRBD1 (6 bases). Germline values: CDR1 SQVTM, CDR2 ANQGSEA. This CDR3 region has 14 residues. Trimming stripped 4 bases from V and 2 bases from J, with 12 bases between. The CDR3 is CSVVGGIPYNEQFF. The CDR3 DNA reads as TGCAGCGTTGTTGGGGGCATCCCCTACAATGAGCAGTTCTTC.

The rearrangement uses TRBV18 and TRBJ2-1; 8 bases agree with TRBD1. Germline V gene sequence: CDR1 KGHSH, CDR2 LQKENI. This CDR3 region has 15 residues. Trimming removed 2 bases from V and 4 bases from J; junction bases left unmatched: 4. The CDR3 DNA sequence: TGTGCCAGCTCACCAATCCGGACAGGGTACAATGAGCAGTTCTTC. Translated, it gives CASSPIRTGYNEQFF.

The genes are TRBV6-5 and TRBJ1-6; D might be TRBD1 (6 bases). V lost 6 bases, J lost 9 bases, and 15 bases lay in between. Germline V gives CDR1 MNHEY, CDR2 SVGAGI. CDR3 length: 14 amino acids. The CDR3 spells CASRPTGGGSPLHF. Here the CDR3 DNA reads TGTGCCAGCAGACCGACAGGTGGGGGTTCACCCCTCCACTTT.

The V and J genes are TRBV6-1 and TRBJ1-5, with 7 bases aligning to TRBD1. V lost 7 bases and J lost 0; bases outside the gene matches: 3. There are 14 residues in the CDR3. CDR1 and CDR2 from the germline V gene are MNHNS and SASEGT. CDR3 region: CASIWDSSNQPQHF. CDR3 sequence (DNA): TGTGCCAGCATTTGGGACAGTAGCAATCAGCCCCAGCATTTT.

The sample holds a few counts of this clone. The V call is TRBV5-1, the J call TRBJ1-1; TRBD1 matches 8 bases. Trimming at V came to 5 bases and at J to 4 bases, leaving 7 bases not matched to a gene. The CDR3 is 14 residues long. Germline V lookup: CDR1 SGHRS, CDR2 YFSETQ. The chain's CDR3 is CASRPGGMGTEAFF. The DNA of the CDR3 is TGCGCCAGCAGACCAGGGGGCATGGGCACTGAAGCTTTCTTT.

CDR3 sequence: CAIKGVYGYTF. CDR3 nucleotides: TGTGCCATCAAAGGGGTCTATGGCTACACCTTC. This chain joins TRBV10-3 and TRBJ1-2, with a possible D match to TRBD1 (5 bases). Trimming took off 7 bases at V and 4 bases at J, with 7 bases between the two ends. The CDR3 sequence is 11 residues long. The V gene's germline CDR1 is ENHRY and CDR2 SYGVKD.

This chain links TRBV4-3 with TRBJ1-4; D is unresolved. The germline gives CDR1 LGHNA, CDR2 YSLEER. V was pared by 0 bases and J by 4 bases, with 18 bases between. This CDR3 spans 18 amino acids. The CDR3 coding sequence is TGCGCCAGCAGCCAAGATTTGTACGCGGGCAGGATTAATGAAAAACTGTTTTTT. This sequence encodes CASSQDLYAGRINEKLFF.

The gene calls are TRBV5-1 and TRBJ2-3, with D tentatively TRBD2 (5 bases). Deletions cut 2 bases from V and 3 bases from J, with 13 bases between. CDR1 SGHRS and CDR2 YFSETQ come from the germline V gene. This CDR3 contains 15 residues. The DNA for the CDR3 is TGCGCCAGCAGCTTAGGACTCACGGGGACAGATACGCAGTATTTT. Its translation: CASSLGLTGTDTQYF.

V usage is TRBV7-2 and J usage is TRBJ2-3; D ambiguous. Trimming cost V 2 bases and J 4 bases, with 7 bases left between them. Germline CDR1 reads SGHTA; CDR2 reads FQGNSA. The CDR3 consists of 13 residues. Here the CDR3 DNA reads TGTGCCAGCAGCTTAAGCCCGCCAGATACGCAGTATTTT. This codes for CASSLSPPDTQYF.

The J gene is TRBJ2-7, the V gene TRBV5-5, with 7 bases aligning to TRBD1. V dropped 4 bases and J dropped 4; count of bases not matched to a gene: 8. CDR3 size: 14 residues. Germline V gives CDR1 SGHKS, CDR2 YYEKEE (reference sequence). The CDR3 is CASSLGGTVYEQYF. CDR3 nucleotides: TGTGCCAGCAGCCTAGGTGGGACAGTTTACGAGCAGTACTTC.

The chain recombines TRBV7-9 with TRBJ2-3; a weak D match, TRBD2 (6 bases). The CDR3 has 15 residues. Germline CDR1 SEHNR, CDR2 FQNEAQ (reference sequence). V lost 6 bases, J lost 6 bases, and 19 bases lay in between. In nucleotides, the CDR3 is TGTGCCAGCAGGCCGTTTCGAACTAGCTCTGATACGCAGTATTTT. It yields the protein CASRPFRTSSDTQYF.

The V and J genes are TRBV7-8 and TRBJ2-1, with TRBD2 identical over 10 bases. The length of the CDR3 is 16 residues. V was clipped by 1 base and J by 1 base; unmatched bases: 1. CDR1 is SGHVS and CDR2 is FQNEAQ in the germline V gene. The CDR3 DNA reads as TGTGCCAGCAGCTTAGAACTAGCGGGGTCCTACAATGAGCAGTTCTTC. Its protein product is CASSLELAGSYNEQFF.

This clone was seen more than once but under ten times. V is TRBV4-3 and J is TRBJ1-1; D gene uncertain. Trimming pared 0 bases from V and 4 bases from J, leaving 9 bases between. CDR1 LGHNA and CDR2 YSLEER come from the germline V gene. The CDR3 contains 14 residues. The CDR3 nucleotides read TGCGCCAGCAGCCAAGATTGGAGAAGCACTGAAGCTTTCTTT. It is translated as CASSQDWRSTEAFF.

This rearrangement joins TRBV4-3 to TRBJ1-2, with D perhaps matching TRBD1 (6 bases). Germline V gives CDR1 LGHNA, CDR2 YSLEER. V was clipped by 4 bases and J by 7 bases, with 16 bases between them. The length of the CDR3 is 14 residues. CDR3 sequence: CASSRTQGRAGYTF. The CDR3 DNA reads TGCGCCAGCAGCCGAACACAGGGTCGGGCTGGCTACACCTTC.

V usage is TRBV5-4 and J usage is TRBJ1-1; D is perhaps TRBD1 (5 bases). From germline, CDR1 is SGHNT and CDR2 YYREEE (reference sequence). Trimming removed 4 bases from V and 0 bases from J, with 10 bases in between. CDR3 size: 14 residues. Written as DNA, the CDR3 is TGTGCCAGCAGCGTGGACATGATGAACACTGAAGCTTTCTTT. Its translation is CASSVDMMNTEAFF.

The rearrangement joins TRBV5-1 to TRBJ2-5, with 9 bases aligning to TRBD2. After removal of 0 bases from V and 5 bases from J, the junction contained 2 bases not matched to a gene. Germline CDR1 is SGHRS and CDR2 is YFSETQ. The CDR3 spans 14 residues. The DNA for the CDR3 is TGCGCCAGCAGCTTGGAGCGGGGGGTGGAGACCCAGTACTTC. This sequence encodes CASSLERGVETQYF.